Included here is one T cell receptor (beta chain) sequence, with context. The data derive from a study of radiotherapy plus CTLA-4 blockade in lung cancer. In germline, CDR1 is SGHRS, CDR2 YFSETQ. The CDR3 is 14 amino acids. With 0 bases removed from V and 2 bases from J, the gap between germline ends came to 6 bases. TCRdb keeps only in-frame clones here, not all; method: immunoSEQ multiplex PCR. The sample gives 50,000 or so clones, more than 70% of which show up once; 11% is in the top ten. The sequences come from peripheral blood, collected from a patient treated with radiotherapy plus ipilimumab. The chain combines TRBV5-1 with TRBJ1-3, with D perhaps TRBD1 (5 bases). The receptor was derived from a human donor with non-small cell lung cancer who had stable disease on radiotherapy plus ipilimumab. CDR3 nucleotides: TGCGCCAGCAGCTTGGTGGGACCTGGAAACACCATATATTTT. Translation: CASSLVGPGNTIYF. Based on the CDR3 plus reference TRBV5-1 and TRBJ1-3, the full variable domain is KAGVTQTPRYLIKTRGQQVTLSCSPISGHRSVSWYQQTPGQGLQFLFEYFSETQRNKGNFPGRFSGRQFSNSRSEMNVSTLELGDSALYLCASSLVGPGNTIYFGEGSWLTVV.